This T cell receptor (beta chain) stems from a study of blood T cell repertoires in COVID-19. Study context: Samples representing acute and convalescent COVID-19 were sourced from the United States, Italy and Spain. The cDNA or gDNA used as material had been derived from T cells, B-cell-depleted T cells, or PBMCs.

V lost 6 bases, J lost 0 bases, and 8 bases stayed unmatched. In germline, CDR1 is DFQATT, CDR2 SNEGSKA (reference sequence). The CDR3 has 15 residues. In the authors' methods: Estimation of nucleated cell counts was performed using reference gene primer amplification. Repertoires were generated with immunoSEQ multiplex PCR, while TCRdb's copy carries only in-frame clones and drops some. V and J calls and clone size are as listed in that table; D and trimming were resolved from the DNA. This table has roughly 110,000 clones, 84% appearing once. Sequenced: peripheral blood. The chain is built from TRBV20-1 and TRBJ1-3, with 7 bases aligning to TRBD1. The sequence came from an older woman with acute or convalescent COVID-19. The CDR3, as DNA: TGCAGTGCCAGTACAGGGGCTAGCTCTGGAAACACCATATATTTT. It specifies CSASTGASSGNTIYF.